A single sample is the source of the 17 T cell receptor beta chains below, sequenced in a study of T-cell memory formation after mild COVID-19. TCRdb recomputed calls from the 5' RACE reads with MiXCR, one row per CDR3 protein. Found here are about 440,000 distinct CDR3 sequences, about 20% of them singletons; the top ten hold 7.5% to 9.5%. The sample consisted of PBMCs or a T cell subset sorted from them (not recorded which). All receptors derive from an adult woman who had mild COVID-19 (a few samples of this study predate the infection). Cell type and time point are not known.

Turning to this clonotype: The junction departs from germline at one end; a sequencing error may be responsible. The chain carries TRBV12-3 or TRBV12-4 and TRBJ2-7, with D unresolved. CDR3 size: 12 residues. The CDR3 bases are TGTGCCAGGAGTTTAAGCAGATACGAGCAGTACTTC. It translates to CARSLSRYEQYF.

The V gene is TRBV24-1, the J gene TRBJ2-7, with 14 nucleotides matching TRBD2. Per germline, CDR1 KGHDR and CDR2 SFDVKD. J gave up 0 bases and V 7 bases, and 7 bases lay outside the gene matches. The CDR3 is 17 residues long. The CDR3 here is CATSPGTSGRNSYEQYF. CDR3 nucleotides: TGTGCCACCAGCCCCGGGACTAGCGGGAGAAACTCCTACGAGCAGTACTTC.

A few counts support this clonotype. The chain couples TRBV12-3 or TRBV12-4 to TRBJ2-1; TRBD2 might be the D (6 bases). Trimming took off 6 bases at V and 6 bases at J, with 9 bases between the two ends. The CDR3 extends over 12 amino acids. The CDR3 DNA reads TGTGCCAGCAGGAAGCGGGTCAATGAGCAGTTCTTC. Its translation: CASRKRVNEQFF.

The chain uses TRBV5-1 and TRBJ1-2; 7 bases agree with TRBD1. V shed 3 bases, J shed 1 base, and the junction held 6 bases outside the gene matches. The length of the CDR3 is 15 residues. CDR1 SGHRS and CDR2 YFSETQ come from the germline V gene. This chain's CDR3 is CASSSETGNNYGYTF. CDR3 in DNA: TGCGCCAGCAGCTCTGAGACAGGGAATAACTATGGCTACACCTTC.

The genes are TRBV5-1 and TRBJ1-1, with a tentative D call TRBD1 (5 bases). The CDR3 runs 16 residues. The germline V gene encodes CDR1 SGHRS and CDR2 YFSETQ. Between the trimmed V and J ends, which lost 6 bases and 1 base, there was a span of 19 bases. The CDR3 DNA sequence: TGCGCCAGCACCCCGCGGCAGGGAGGAGGGAACACTGAAGCTTTCTTT. Translating gives CASTPRQGGGNTEAFF.

The V gene is TRBV18, the J gene TRBJ1-1; D might be TRBD1 (5 bases). Deletions cut 3 bases from V and 7 bases from J, with 24 bases between. Germline CDR1 KGHSH, CDR2 LQKENI. The CDR3 runs to 17 residues. CDR3 DNA sequence: TGTGCCAGCTCACCCCCGGTAGGACAAGACGGTTGGGATGAAGCTTTCTTT. Translation: CASSPPVGQDGWDEAFF.

The CDR3 reads CASSGTAGVNEQFF. CDR3 bases: TGTGCCAGCAGTGGCACCGCCGGGGTCAATGAGCAGTTCTTC. The chain recombines TRBV6-2 or TRBV6-3 with TRBJ2-1; perhaps TRBD2 as D (5 bases). V was trimmed by 5 bases and J by 6 bases, leaving 14 bases between them. CDR1 is MNHEY, CDR2 SVGEGT, per germline. The length of the CDR3 is 14 residues.

This chain links TRBV10-3 with TRBJ2-1, with D possibly being TRBD1 (6 bases). With 6 bases removed from V and 0 bases from J, the gap between germline ends came to 9 bases. The CDR3 is 14 amino acids. Germline V gives CDR1 ENHRY, CDR2 SYGVKD. CDR3 amino acids: CAIRDSSSYNEQFF. The CDR3 coding sequence is TGTGCCATCAGGGACAGCTCCTCCTACAATGAGCAGTTCTTC.

The V gene is TRBV12-3 or TRBV12-4, the J gene TRBJ2-3; D possibly corresponds to TRBD1 (6 bases). Trimming removed 5 bases from V and 2 bases from J, with 14 bases in between. There are 15 residues in the CDR3. The CDR3 region has the DNA TGTGCCAGCAGTCGAACGACAGGAATCACAGATACGCAGTATTTT. As protein: CASSRTTGITDTQYF.

This clonotype was detected once. V gene TRBV7-9 combines with J gene TRBJ1-3; D gene ambiguous. The germline CDR1 and CDR2 sequences are SEHNR and FQNEAQ (reference sequence). The CDR3 runs to 15 residues. The V end was cut by 3 bases, the J end by 0 bases, with 9 bases between. The CDR3 reads CASSFDGISGNTIYF. CDR3 DNA sequence: TGTGCCAGCAGCTTCGACGGTATCTCTGGAAACACCATATATTTT.

This clonotype was seen a handful of times. V gene TRBV2 combines with J gene TRBJ2-3; a possible D gene is TRBD1 (6 bases). This CDR3 comprises 15 residues. The germline V gene has CDR1 SNHLY and CDR2 FYNNEI. Trimming shortened V by 3 bases and J by 1 base, and 11 bases separated the two germline ends. The CDR3 here is CASSEWDTRTDTQYF. The CDR3 nucleotides are TGTGCCAGCAGTGAGTGGGACACCCGCACAGATACGCAGTATTTT. Based on the CDR3 plus reference TRBV2 and TRBJ2-3, the full variable domain is EPEVTQTPSHQVTQMGQEVILRCVPISNHLYFYWYRQILGQKVEFLVSFYNNEISEKSEIFDDQFSVERPDGSNFTLKIRSTKLEDSAMYFCASSEWDTRTDTQYFGPGTRLTVL.

This clonotype came up a few times. This chain links TRBV20-1 with TRBJ2-7; D is uncertain. The CDR3 totals 12 residues. Germline V gene data show CDR1 as DFQATT and CDR2 as SNEGSKA (reference sequence). V lost 6 bases and J lost 7, with 16 bases in between. The CDR3 DNA sequence: TGCAGTGCCGGTGGCGGCGGTCGGGAGCAGTACTTC. Amino acid sequence: CSAGGGGREQYF.

The CDR3 DNA is TGTGCCTGGAGTGTACTGGGGTACGAGCAGTACTTC. Its protein is CAWSVLGYEQYF. The V and J genes are TRBV30 and TRBJ2-7; no firm D call. Trimming left V 0 bases short and J 4 bases short, with 7 bases between. The CDR3 extends over 12 amino acids. The germline gives CDR1 GTSNPN, CDR2 SVGIG (reference sequence).

This chain uses TRBV29-1 with TRBJ1-2; no clear D gene. The germline gives CDR1 SQVTM, CDR2 ANQGSEA. V lost 3 bases to trimming and J lost 7 bases, with 12 bases between them. The CDR3 is made up of 12 amino acids. This CDR3 is CSVDDGMGGYTF. The CDR3 DNA sequence: TGCAGCGTTGACGACGGAATGGGTGGCTACACCTTC.

This chain connects TRBV19 to TRBJ2-7, with no clear D. The CDR3 runs 9 residues. Trimming took 10 bases from V and 3 from J, leaving 4 bases between them. Per the germline V gene, CDR1 is LNHDA and CDR2 is SQIVND (reference sequence). In DNA, the CDR3 is TGTGCCACCGACTACGAGCAGTACTTC. Amino acid sequence: CATDYEQYF.

V is TRBV10-3 and J is TRBJ2-5; a weak D match, TRBD2 (6 bases). V was cut by 2 bases and J by 0 bases, with 10 bases left in between. Germline V gene sequence: CDR1 ENHRY, CDR2 SYGVKD. The CDR3 contains 15 residues. The CDR3 nucleotides read TGTGCCATCAGTGAGGATAGCGGTTACCAAGAGACCCAGTACTTC. Its protein is CAISEDSGYQETQYF.

This sequence joins TRBV7-2 and TRBJ2-7; D unclear. From germline, CDR1 is SGHTA and CDR2 FQGNSA. CDR3 length: 14 amino acids. V was trimmed by 3 bases and J by 2 bases, leaving 11 bases between them. In DNA, the CDR3 is TGTGCCAGCAGCTTCGGACGGATTACCTACGAGCAGTACTTC. This gives the protein CASSFGRITYEQYF.